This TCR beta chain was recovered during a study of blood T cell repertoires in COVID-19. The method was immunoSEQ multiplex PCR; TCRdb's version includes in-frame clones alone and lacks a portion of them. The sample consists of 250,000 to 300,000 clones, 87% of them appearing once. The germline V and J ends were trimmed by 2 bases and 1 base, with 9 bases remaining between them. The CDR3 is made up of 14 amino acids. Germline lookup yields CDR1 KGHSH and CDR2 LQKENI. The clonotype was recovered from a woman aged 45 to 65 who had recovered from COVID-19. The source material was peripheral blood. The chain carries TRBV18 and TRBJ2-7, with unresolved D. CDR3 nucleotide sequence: TGTGCCAGCTCACCAGACGAGGTGTCCTACGAGCAGTACTTC. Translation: CASSPDEVSYEQYF.